This T cell receptor (beta chain) came from a study of T-cell reconstitution after alpha-beta-depleted transplantation in children. Findings of the study overall: Reportedly, alpha-beta T cells present about two months post-transplant originated from several hundred expanded clones of graft origin. It was newly produced T cells that mostly accounted for T-cell counts and diversity one year after transplant. Day-60 TCRbeta diversity that was high in some patients was derived from surviving recipient T cells and thymic progenitors.

TCRbeta library construction was performed incorporating unique molecular identifiers. From the PCR reads, TCRdb called clonotypes with MiXCR, one entry per CDR3 protein. The repertoire includes approximately 500,000 distinct CDR3 sequences, about 10% of them detected once, and about 2% sits in the top ten. At least ten counts were recorded for this clonotype. Antigen specificity is unknown. CDR3 size: 16 residues. The ends were cut back, 6 bases at V and 0 bases at J, with 15 bases in the middle. Germline V lookup: CDR1 SNHLY, CDR2 FYNNEI. The source material was PBMCs, sampled before TCRalphabeta/CD19-depleted stem cell transplant. The receptor's source is a child younger than 10 with inherited bone marrow failure, due to receive a stem cell transplant. The V call is TRBV2, the J call TRBJ2-1; D possibly corresponds to TRBD2 (6 bases). CDR3 region: CASSQRPGSSYNEQFF. The DNA for the CDR3 is TGTGCCAGCAGCCAGCGACCCGGGAGCTCCTACAATGAGCAGTTCTTC.